A single sample gave rise to the 16 T cell receptor beta chains below, sequenced in a study of PD-1 blockade in classical Hodgkin lymphoma. TCRdb's table, derived via immunoSEQ multiplex PCR, lists solely in-frame clones and lacks some. The repertoire holds over 20,000 clones, approximately 90% seen once, with roughly 2.6% in the top ten. Every single patient, without exception, relapsed after autologous stem cell transplantation, and brentuximab vedotin exposure varied. This sample comprised peripheral blood mononuclear cells (PBMCs), obtained at baseline. These receptors originate from a human donor with classical Hodgkin lymphoma.

The chain links TRBV5-1 to TRBJ2-5, with 7 bases aligning to TRBD1. This CDR3 spans 15 amino acids. CDR1 and CDR2 from the germline V gene are SGHRS and YFSETQ. The V gene end was trimmed by 0 bases and the J gene end by 3 bases; junction bases not matched to a gene: 5. The CDR3 nucleotides are TGCGCCAGCAGCTTGGGGCCGACAGGGAAAGAGACCCAGTACTTC. This translates into CASSLGPTGKETQYF.

The table lists this clone with a count of one. The chain uses TRBV7-9 and TRBJ2-7; no clear D. This CDR3 region has 11 residues. Germline CDR1 SEHNR, CDR2 FQNEAQ (reference sequence). Trimming took off 3 bases at V and 7 bases at J, with 7 bases between the two ends. CDR3 coding DNA: TGTGCCAGCAGCTTGTATGAAGAGCAGTACTTC. Its translation: CASSLYEEQYF.

This chain's CDR3 is CASSGTRDYEQYF. The CDR3 DNA reads TGTGCCAGCAGTGGGACCAGGGATTACGAGCAGTACTTC. This chain links TRBV2 with TRBJ2-7; a possible D gene is TRBD1 (5 bases). Germline CDR1 reads SNHLY; CDR2 reads FYNNEI. CDR3 length: 13 residues. V was trimmed by 4 bases and J by 4 bases, leaving 11 bases between them.

V usage is TRBV7-8 and J usage is TRBJ1-1; 12 nucleotides match TRBD1. CDR1 and CDR2 (germline): SGHVS, FQNEAQ. There are 15 residues in the CDR3. Trimming removed 3 bases from V and 5 bases from J; junction bases left unmatched: 4. The CDR3 bases are TGTGCCAGCAGCTTCCTGGGACAGGGGGCGACTGAAGCTTTCTTT. Encoded protein: CASSFLGQGATEAFF.

The CDR3 sequence is CASSLRQVNTEAFF. CDR3 bases: TGTGCCAGCAGCTTGAGACAGGTGAACACTGAAGCTTTCTTT. V gene TRBV5-4 combines with J gene TRBJ1-1; possibly TRBD1 for D (6 bases). Trimming removed 1 base from V and 0 bases from J, with 7 bases in between. The CDR3 is 14 amino acids. Per the germline V gene, CDR1 is SGHNT and CDR2 is YYREEE (reference sequence).

This chain connects TRBV6-4 to TRBJ1-1; no definite D call. This CDR3 has 14 residues. CDR1 is MRHNA and CDR2 is SNTAGT in the germline V gene. V was clipped by 0 bases and J by 4 bases, with 9 bases between them. In DNA, the CDR3 is TGTGCCAGCAGTGACTCGGAGGCTAGCACTGAAGCTTTCTTT. Its translation: CASSDSEASTEAFF.

This clone has only one observation. J is TRBJ1-2 and V is TRBV19; 9 bases agree with TRBD1. The CDR3 consists of 15 residues. Germline CDR1 LNHDA, CDR2 SQIVND (reference sequence). Unmatched junction bases numbered 14, after V lost 7 bases and J lost 8 bases. CDR3 sequence reads: CASTEMWGQGVGYTF. DNA of the CDR3: TGTGCCAGTACCGAAATGTGGGGACAGGGTGTGGGCTACACCTTC.

The count of this clone is one. The chain joins TRBV7-2 to TRBJ2-1; D is perhaps TRBD2 (5 bases). The CDR3 is 14 residues long. The V and J ends lost 6 bases and 4 bases respectively, with 13 bases between them. Germline loops: CDR1 SGHTA, CDR2 FQGNSA. For the CDR3, the DNA is TGTGCCAGCAGTATAGCGTCCCTTTACAATGAGCAGTTCTTC. It specifies CASSIASLYNEQFF. Filled out from reference TRBV7-2 and TRBJ2-1, the complete variable domain reads GAGVSQSPSNKVTEKGKDVELRCDPISGHTALYWYRQSLGQGLEFLIYFQGNSAPDKSGLPSDRFSAERTGGSVSTLTIQRTQQEDSAVYLCASSIASLYNEQFFGPGTRLTVL.

This clone was detected once. CDR3 bases: TGTGCTACATCACAGGGGATGCCTGGAAACACCATATATTTT. Protein product: CATSQGMPGNTIYF. V is TRBV12-5 and J is TRBJ1-3, with 7 bases matching TRBD1. This CDR3 has 14 residues. The V gene end was trimmed by 10 bases and the J gene end by 2 bases; junction bases not matched to a gene: 8. CDR1 is LGHNT and CDR2 is FRNRAP in the germline V gene.

The chain has TRBV30 and TRBJ2-5, with D perhaps matching TRBD1 (6 bases). Trimming shortened V by 0 bases and J by 3 bases, and 8 bases separated the two germline ends. The germline V gene encodes CDR1 GTSNPN and CDR2 SVGIG (reference sequence). CDR3 length: 13 amino acids. The CDR3 region has the DNA TGTGCCTGGAGTGTTACAGGGAAAGAGACCCAGTACTTC. This codes for CAWSVTGKETQYF.

This clone was seen more than once but under ten times. The genes are TRBV6-5 and TRBJ2-7, with TRBD2 as a possible D gene (5 bases). Trimming shortened V by 6 bases and J by 3 bases, and 9 bases separated the two germline ends. This CDR3 has 12 amino acids. Germline V gene data show CDR1 as MNHEY and CDR2 as SVGAGI. The CDR3 DNA is TGTGCCAGCAGGGGGAGACGCTACGAGCAGTACTTC. Protein sequence: CASRGRRYEQYF.

The rearrangement joins TRBV6-6 to TRBJ2-5, with 7 bases lining up with TRBD1. The ends lost 3 bases at V and 2 bases at J; junction bases unmatched: 3. Germline CDR1 reads MNHNY; CDR2 reads SVGAGI (reference sequence). This CDR3 comprises 14 residues. Here the CDR3 reads CASSYLTGQETQYF. The CDR3 nucleotides read TGTGCCAGCAGTTATTTGACAGGGCAAGAGACCCAGTACTTC.

This clone was recorded only once. J is TRBJ1-1 and V is TRBV14; D is unclear. CDR3 length: 14 amino acids. V was pared by 3 bases and J by 1 base, with 9 bases between. Germline loops: CDR1 SGHDN, CDR2 FVKESK. The chain's CDR3 is CASSQGGGNTEAFF. The CDR3 nucleotides are TGTGCCAGCAGCCAGGGAGGTGGGAACACTGAAGCTTTCTTT.

The V and J genes are TRBV5-3 and TRBJ1-3; 9 bases align to TRBD1. TRBV5-3 is treated as an ORF (open reading frame) with a function not yet certain. This CDR3 contains 14 residues. With 5 bases clipped from V and 2 bases from J, the junction kept 2 bases outside the gene matches. CDR3 loop: CARRGDRAGNTIYF. The CDR3 DNA reads as TGTGCCAGAAGGGGGGACAGGGCTGGAAACACCATATATTTT.

J is TRBJ2-6 and V is TRBV9, with D perhaps TRBD1 or TRBD2 (5 bases each). The CDR3 totals 22 residues. Germline V lookup: CDR1 SGDLS, CDR2 YYNGEE. V was clipped by 0 bases and J by 2 bases, with 27 bases between them. The CDR3 DNA reads as TGTGCCAGCAGCGTAGGGAGGAAGGGGTTAGGTAAGAAGGATCCTGGGGCCAACGTCCTGACTTTC. It yields the protein CASSVGRKGLGKKDPGANVLTF.

The genes are TRBV6-5 and TRBJ1-2; D gene ambiguous. V shed 6 bases and J shed 0 bases, with 8 bases lying between them. This CDR3 spans 13 amino acids. CDR1 and CDR2 (germline): MNHEY, SVGAGI. CDR3 nucleotides: TGTGCCAGCAGGCCCAATTCTAACTATGGCTACACCTTC. Its protein is CASRPNSNYGYTF.